This T cell receptor (beta chain) was recovered during a study of long-term antiretroviral therapy in people with HIV. Study results and limitations: HIV repertoires had narrower CDR3 length ranges than controls. Dating from the mid-2000s to the late 2010s, the blood was possibly obtained under older ART regimens.

Investigators performed immunoSEQ version v3.0 at survey level. Method: immunoSEQ multiplex PCR; TCRdb's copy keeps in-frame clones and lacks some. The sample has under 30,000 clones; roughly four fifths are singletons. This clone has more than one count but fewer than ten. Antigen unknown. Other DNA sequences in the same sample also yield this CDR3. Each donor had at least one pre-ART and at least two post-ART PBMC samples. Roughly 1-11 million cryopreserved PBMC were held in samples before DNA extraction. This clonotype was obtained from a man aged 30-40 years with HIV. The specimen was unsorted PBMCs, collected 0.7 years before starting antiretroviral therapy.

The CDR3 region has the DNA TGTGCCAGCAGTTACTCCGGACAGGGCTATGGCTACACCTTC. It yields the protein CASSYSGQGYGYTF. The chain has TRBV6-5 and TRBJ1-2; 8 nucleotides align to TRBD1. The V gene's germline CDR1 is MNHEY and CDR2 SVGAGI. V lost 0 bases to trimming and J lost 4 bases; unmatched junction nucleotides: 1. This CDR3 contains 14 residues.